These T cell receptor beta chains were read from a single sample in a study of T cell responses to AZD1222 COVID-19 vaccine. Using immunoSEQ multiplex PCR, the repertoire was profiled, and TCRdb retains in-frame clones only, with some absent. The sample records approximately 100,000 clones, approximately 87% being singletons. The sequences come from peripheral blood, collected on day 0 of AZD1222 vaccination. The receptors were gathered from an adult in good health. Each CDR3 is given without its conserved first and last residue.

v_gene	len	CDR3aa
TRBV7-6	12	ASSAGRANSPLH
TRBV19	13	ASSIRYREDTEAF
TRBV5-4	13	ASSLSSRGNSPLH
TRBV5-1	12	ASTGESNTGELF
TRBV11-2	12	ASSFDRSQETQY
TRBV6-6	10	ASSLDGYEQY
TRBV25-1	12	ASTEGATNEKLF
TRBV7-6	14	ASSPYWGQVQETQY
TRBV11-2	11	ASSLVLGYEQY
TRBV7-3	12	ASSRTGGLSPLH
TRBV27	11	ASRGQGSSPLH
TRBV3-1/TRBV3-2	13	ASSSPPPRSYEQY
TRBV12-3/TRBV12-4	10	ASSLTGYEQY
TRBV29-1	17	SVEGPTSGGPLFTDTQY
TRBV7-2	10	ASSASSYEQY
TRBV12-3/TRBV12-4	11	ASKRRGPETQY
TRBV11-2	12	ASSLARGHTEAF
TRBV30	11	AWSGPGSGELF
TRBV3-1/TRBV3-2	13	ASSQDTTGGQPQH
TRBV4-1	10	ASSHRNSPLH
TRBV27	13	ASSRTGERNQPQH
TRBV2	10	ASSRGGYEQY
TRBV10-2	14	ASSESLTMRTDTQY
TRBV13	13	ASSPGVLYNSPLH